This T cell receptor (beta chain) was identified during a study of blood T cell repertoires in COVID-19 (dated by TCRdb to 2020 to 2022). Study-wide context: For ImmuneRACE Cohort 3, a participant was defined as recovered based on two consecutive negative NP/OP PCR tests, clearance by a healthcare professional, or resolution of symptoms. Samples covering the acute and convalescent phases of COVID-19 were provided by collaborators in the United States, Italy and Spain. The prospective study material was composed of cDNA or gDNA derived from T cells, B-cell-depleted T cells, or PBMCs. Subjects who had been exposed to COVID-19, were actively infected with it, or had recovered from it provided the deeply sampled blood TCRbeta repertoires that made up the dataset. The repertoires were made available in a free public database intended to serve as a resource for research on the immune response to SARS-CoV-2. Samples came from the ongoing ImmuneRACE study (first 160 participants) plus 1,254 subjects from 6 global collaborators. Nearly every sample came with metadata listing a de-identified subject ID, COVID-19 status, age in years and sex. Where available, HLA class I and class II types were obtained from metadata supplied by the sample provider rather than from assay-based typing. Paper-wide results and their limitations: The amount of clinical and demographic metadata varied by source and participant and was provided uncurated.

Enrolling through a virtual design, the prospective study's participants ranged in age from roughly 18 to 100 years and lived across 24 United States geographic areas. To assign participants to cohorts, the prospective study relied on clinical history that participants themselves reported in a screening survey and a study questionnaire. In the prospective study, mobile phlebotomists collected whole blood, serum and a nasopharyngeal or oropharyngeal swab from each participant. Over an approximately 2-month period, participants in the prospective study had the option of providing additional blood draws and questionnaires. Blood samples from the prospective study were shipped frozen or at room temperature prior to DNA extraction. At the junction V is shortened by 3 bases and J by 13 bases, with 13 bases in between. The CDR3 goes from the cysteine to the phenylalanine over 13 residues. Kept here is only the CDR3 DNA, which spans 39 bases and is read in frame from base 1. According to the germline V gene (reference sequence), CDR1 reads MNHEY and CDR2 reads SMNVEV.

Turning to this clone: Its antigen target is currently unknown. No base-level quality is on record; no much larger clone is a single base apart.

The immunoSEQ Assay, a bias-controlled multiplex PCR, was used to amplify TCRbeta CDR3 regions from genomic DNA. In the original analysis: Nucleated cell counts per sample were estimated from amplification of reference gene primers within the assay. To quantify the absolute abundance of each unique TCRbeta CDR3 rearrangement, sequence reads were collapsed and filtered. For each sample, productive Simpson clonality was calculated as the square root of Simpson's diversity index over productive rearrangements. TCRdb took this table from immuneACCESS and kept in-frame rearrangements with V and J called. Such tables lack part of the clones; where checked against another copy, unresolved V genes explain under half of the gap, and the rest is unexplained. V and J calls and clone size are as listed in that table; D and trimming were resolved from the DNA. This sample comprises 300,000 to 450,000 clones, about 87% of them detected only once. Of the sample, more than 1.5% is held by the ten largest clones.

The sample was PBMCs or T cells enriched from blood (not recorded which). The TCR was taken from a man in his forties or fifties in a cohort exposed to, infected with or recovered from COVID-19 (not recorded which). The chain is made from TRBV27 and TRBJ1-6; no confident D gene assignment can be made. The DNA is as follows: TGTGCCAGCAGTTTCGGAGGGTTGCTTCCCCTCCACTTT. Protein translation: CASSFGGLLPLHF.